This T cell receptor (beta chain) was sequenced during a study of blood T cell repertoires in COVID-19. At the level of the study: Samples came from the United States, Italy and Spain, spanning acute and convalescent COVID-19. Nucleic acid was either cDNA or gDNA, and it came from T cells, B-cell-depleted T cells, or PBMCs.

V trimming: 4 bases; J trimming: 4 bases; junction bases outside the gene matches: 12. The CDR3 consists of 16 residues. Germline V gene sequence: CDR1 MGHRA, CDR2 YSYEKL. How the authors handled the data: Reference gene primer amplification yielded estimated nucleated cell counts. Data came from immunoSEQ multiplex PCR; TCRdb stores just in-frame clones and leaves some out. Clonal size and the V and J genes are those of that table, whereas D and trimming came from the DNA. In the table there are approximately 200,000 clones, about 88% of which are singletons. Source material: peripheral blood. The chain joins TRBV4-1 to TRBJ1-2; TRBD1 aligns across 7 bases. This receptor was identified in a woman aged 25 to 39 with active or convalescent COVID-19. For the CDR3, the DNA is TGCGCCAGCAGCCGGGCCTCCGGGACAGCCACCTATGGCTACACCTTC. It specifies CASSRASGTATYGYTF.